This entry lists 30 T cell receptor beta chains sequenced from one sample in a study of blood T cell repertoires in COVID-19. Data came from immunoSEQ multiplex PCR; TCRdb stores just in-frame clones and leaves some out. This table has about 410,000 clones, less than 95% appearing once. Material for sequencing was PBMCs or T cells enriched from blood (not recorded which). These receptors all come from a man aged 18 to 30 who had recovered from COVID-19.

CDR3 DNA: TGTGCCAGCAGTGAATTGTCTAGCGGGGGGGCCGGGGAGCTGTTTTTT. This sequence encodes CASSELSSGGAGELFF. The gene calls are TRBV2 and TRBJ2-2; 12 nucleotides line up with TRBD2. This CDR3 contains 16 residues. Per germline, CDR1 SNHLY and CDR2 FYNNEI. V was clipped by 2 bases and J by 6 bases; unmatched bases: 4.

This clone appeared a single time. This chain connects TRBV7-2 to TRBJ2-7, with 7 bases identical to TRBD2. Per the germline V gene, CDR1 is SGHTA and CDR2 is FQGNSA. The CDR3 runs 14 residues. V lost 5 bases, J lost 2 bases, and 6 bases stayed unmatched. The CDR3 region is CASSRGGYTYEQYF. CDR3 coding DNA: TGTGCCAGCAGCCGGGGAGGGTATACCTACGAGCAGTACTTC.

J is TRBJ1-2 and V is TRBV6-2 or TRBV6-3; unclear D gene. CDR1 is MNHEY and CDR2 is SVGEGT in the germline V gene. This CDR3 has 16 residues. Trimming left V 3 bases short and J 6 bases short, with 20 bases between. CDR3 DNA sequence: TGTGCCAGCAGTTATCCCCAATTACGGGATTCCAATGGCTACACCTTC. Amino acids: CASSYPQLRDSNGYTF.

This sequence joins TRBV5-1 and TRBJ1-3; D may be TRBD1 (6 bases). V was clipped by 4 bases and J by 0 bases, with 17 bases between them. Germline V lookup: CDR1 SGHRS, CDR2 YFSETQ. CDR3 size: 17 residues. The CDR3 DNA reads TGCGCCAGCAGCCCACAGGGTGGGGGTTACTCTGGAAACACCATATATTTT. This sequence encodes CASSPQGGGYSGNTIYF.

The table lists this clone with a count of one. V gene TRBV7-2 combines with J gene TRBJ2-2; 14 bases line up with TRBD2. Germline CDR1 SGHTA, CDR2 FQGNSA. This CDR3 has 17 amino acids. The V and J ends lost 7 bases and 4 bases, in that order; junction bases with no gene match: 8. The CDR3 spells CASTGLAGGTLTGELFF. The DNA of the CDR3 is TGTGCCAGCACCGGACTAGCGGGGGGCACACTCACCGGGGAGCTGTTTTTT.

This rearrangement joins TRBV19 to TRBJ2-6; D might be TRBD2 (6 bases). The CDR3 extends over 15 amino acids. Germline V gene sequence: CDR1 LNHDA, CDR2 SQIVND (reference sequence). Trimming removed 3 bases at V and 2 bases at J, with 8 bases between. As DNA, the CDR3 is TGTGCCAGTAGTATCTCGGGGGCTGGGGCCAACGTCCTGACTTTC. This translates into CASSISGAGANVLTF.

The rearrangement joins TRBV11-3 to TRBJ2-7, with D tentatively TRBD1 (6 bases). Trimming took off 4 bases at V and 3 bases at J, with 16 bases between the two ends. Germline CDR1 and CDR2: SGHNT and YENEEA. This CDR3 region has 15 residues. CDR3 region: CASSSPGHKGYEQYF. The CDR3 coding sequence is TGTGCCAGCAGCTCACCGGGACACAAGGGCTACGAGCAGTACTTC.

Here the CDR3 reads CASSPSGLAGANNEQFF. The CDR3 DNA sequence: TGTGCCAGCAGCCCGTCGGGACTAGCGGGAGCCAACAATGAGCAGTTCTTC. The gene calls are TRBV7-3 and TRBJ2-1; 14 positions match TRBD2. The germline CDR1 and CDR2 sequences are SGHTA and FQGTGA. The trim removed 5 bases at V and 5 bases at J, leaving 8 bases unmatched. The CDR3 has 17 residues.

The gene calls are TRBV13 and TRBJ2-7, with TRBD2 matching 7 bases. J was trimmed by 2 bases and V by 5 bases; bases with no gene match: 6. This CDR3 comprises 14 residues. From germline, CDR1 is PRHDT and CDR2 FYEKMQ (reference sequence). Here the CDR3 DNA reads TGTGCCAGCAGCCTGACGGGACTAACCTACGAGCAGTACTTC. Residues: CASSLTGLTYEQYF.

With respect to this clone: The junction and the germline gene differ at one end; a read error may be behind it. The rearrangement joins TRBV28 to TRBJ1-4; 8 positions agree with TRBD1. The CDR3 totals 15 residues. Germline V gene data show CDR1 as MDHEN and CDR2 as SYDVKM. CDR3 amino acids: CASSLLTGAGEKLFF. The CDR3 DNA follows: TGTGCCAGCAGCTTATTGACAGGGGCGGGTGAAAAACTGTTTTTT. Full variable domain (rest looked up from reference TRBV28 and TRBJ1-4): DVKVTQSSRYLVKRTGEKVFLECVQDMDHENMFWYRQDPGLGLRLIYFSYDVKMKEKGDIPEGYSVSREKKERFSLILESASTNQTSMYLCASSLLTGAGEKLFFGSGTQLSVL.

The chain combines TRBV15 with TRBJ1-1, with 7 bases fitting TRBD1. Germline CDR1 and CDR2: LNHNV and YYDKDF (reference sequence). V shed 9 bases and J 2 bases; nucleotides not matched to a gene: 3. This CDR3 is built from 12 residues. The CDR3 DNA reads as TGTGCCACGGGGACAGCTAACACTGAAGCTTTCTTT. Its protein is CATGTANTEAFF.

This chain connects TRBV2 to TRBJ2-2, with D possibly being TRBD1 (6 bases). V shed 9 bases and J shed 2 bases, with 13 bases lying between them. There are 14 residues in the CDR3. Germline V CDR1 and CDR2: SNHLY, FYNNEI. The CDR3 spells CASHRDTNTGELFF. CDR3 bases: TGTGCCAGTCACCGGGACACTAACACCGGGGAGCTGTTTTTT. Full variable domain (rest looked up from reference TRBV2 and TRBJ2-2): EPEVTQTPSHQVTQMGQEVILRCVPISNHLYFYWYRQILGQKVEFLVSFYNNEISEKSEIFDDQFSVERPDGSNFTLKIRSTKLEDSAMYFCASHRDTNTGELFFGEGSRLTVL.

The genes are TRBV7-9 and TRBJ1-4, with 9 nucleotides matching TRBD1. The junction had 12 bases not matched to a gene; V was cut back by 5 bases and J by 8 bases. This CDR3 region has 16 residues. Germline CDR1 and CDR2: SEHNR and FQNEAQ (reference sequence). CDR3 DNA sequence: TGTGCCAGCAGCCCATCTCCGGGACAGGGCGGGGAAAAACTGTTTTTT. This gives the protein CASSPSPGQGGEKLFF.

The V gene is TRBV12-2, the J gene TRBJ2-3; the listed D gene, TRBD1, was not tested against the DNA. TRBV12-2 is flagged as a pseudogene. The CDR3 loop spans 15 amino acids. CDR3 in amino acids: CASRLAGCVPDTQYF. DNA of the CDR3: TGTGCAAGTCGCTTAGCGGGCTGCGTGCCAGATACGCAGTATTTT.

This chain uses TRBV5-6 with TRBJ2-6, with D uncertain. Germline CDR1 is SGHDT and CDR2 is YYEEEE. The CDR3 has 13 amino acids. V was cut by 2 bases and J by 5 bases, with 5 bases left in between. The CDR3 nucleotides read TGTGCCAGCAGCTTCGGTAGGGCCAACGTCCTGACTTTC. Translation: CASSFGRANVLTF.

The chain employs TRBV9 and TRBJ1-1; D gene uncertain. Germline-derived CDR1 and CDR2 are SGDLS and YYNGEE. Trimming removed 0 bases at V and 4 bases at J, with 13 bases between. The CDR3 has 15 residues. This CDR3 reads CASSVDAGHGTEAFF. The DNA for the CDR3 is TGTGCCAGCAGCGTAGATGCTGGGCACGGCACTGAAGCTTTCTTT.

This chain links TRBV12-3 or TRBV12-4 with TRBJ2-7; 8 positions match TRBD1. The CDR3 has 13 amino acids. J lost 4 bases, V lost 4 bases, and 3 bases had no gene match. DNA of the CDR3: TGTGCCAGCAGTTCGGGACAGGAGTACGAGCAGTACTTC. Translating gives CASSSGQEYEQYF.

The sample holds one count of this clone. The chain joins TRBV5-6 to TRBJ1-5; TRBD1 aligns across 12 bases. CDR3 length equals 17 residues. Germline V gene sequence: CDR1 SGHDT, CDR2 YYEEEE. Losses at the gene ends were 2 bases for V and 3 bases for J; bases not matched to a gene: 6. CDR3 coding DNA: TGTGCCAGCAGCTTCCGTGGGACAGGGGGCTTCAATCAGCCCCAGCATTTT. Protein: CASSFRGTGGFNQPQHF.

The V and J genes are TRBV12-5 and TRBJ1-5; the D is unclear. Trimming stripped 11 bases from V and 0 bases from J, with 8 bases between. Germline loops: CDR1 LGHNT, CDR2 FRNRAP. This CDR3 has 12 residues. CDR3 residues: CASGYSNQPQHF. DNA of the CDR3: TGTGCTTCGGGGTATAGCAATCAGCCCCAGCATTTT.

The chain employs TRBV6-5 and TRBJ2-2; a possible D gene is TRBD2 (6 bases). V was trimmed by 5 bases and J by 8 bases, leaving 15 bases between them. This CDR3 is 14 amino acids long. CDR1 is MNHEY, CDR2 SVGAGI, per germline. CDR3 DNA: TGTGCCAGCAGTCGGGACTTGGGGAAGGGGGAGCTGTTTTTT. It yields the protein CASSRDLGKGELFF.

This clone was counted a single time. This chain uses TRBV2 with TRBJ1-1; 12 nucleotides match TRBD1. Germline CDR1 is SNHLY and CDR2 is FYNNEI. The ends lost 8 bases at V and 11 bases at J; junction bases unmatched: 9. The CDR3 has 13 amino acids. CDR3 residues: CASGRDRGPWAFF. CDR3 bases: TGTGCCAGCGGGCGGGACAGGGGGCCGTGGGCTTTCTTT.

The J gene is TRBJ2-2, the V gene TRBV5-4; TRBD2 matches 11 bases. The trim removed 3 bases at V and 3 bases at J, leaving 4 bases unmatched. CDR3 length: 16 amino acids. CDR1 SGHNT and CDR2 YYREEE come from the germline V gene (reference sequence). In DNA form, the CDR3 reads TGTGCCAGCAGCTCCTTAGCGGGAGGGGACACCGGGGAGCTGTTTTTT. This encodes CASSSLAGGDTGELFF.

V and J are TRBV10-3 and TRBJ1-2, with D possibly TRBD1 on 6 matching bases. With 4 bases removed from V and 8 bases from J, the gap between germline ends came to 17 bases. CDR3 length equals 14 residues. Germline CDR1 ENHRY, CDR2 SYGVKD. The CDR3 sequence: CAISVNSDSKGYTF. The CDR3 bases are TGTGCCATCAGTGTTAACTCGGACAGTAAAGGCTACACCTTC.

CDR3 in amino acids: CASSFTGSHQNTEAFF. The CDR3 coding sequence is TGTGCCAGCAGCTTTACAGGCTCCCACCAGAACACTGAAGCTTTCTTT. The chain links TRBV7-9 to TRBJ1-1, with a weak D call TRBD1 (5 bases). Germline values: CDR1 SEHNR, CDR2 FQNEAQ (reference sequence). V was cut by 3 bases and J by 1 base, with 15 bases left in between. CDR3 size: 16 residues. Looking up the rest from reference TRBV7-9 and TRBJ1-1 gives the full variable domain: DTGVSQNPRHKITKRGQNVTFRCDPISEHNRLYWYRQTLGQGPEFLTYFQNEAQLEKSRLLSDRFSAERPKGSFSTLEIQRTEQGDSAMYLCASSFTGSHQNTEAFFGQGTRLTVV.

The rearrangement uses TRBV27 and TRBJ1-2; 7 positions match TRBD1. The junction had 3 bases not matched to a gene; V was cut back by 0 bases and J by 8 bases. From germline, CDR1 is MNHEY and CDR2 SMNVEV (reference sequence). This CDR3 region has 13 residues. CDR3 loop: CASSLSGGGGYTF. The DNA of the CDR3 is TGTGCCAGCAGTTTATCAGGGGGCGGCGGCTACACCTTC.

V gene TRBV6-4 combines with J gene TRBJ2-7; TRBD2 might be the D (6 bases). Trimming took 5 bases from V and 4 from J, leaving 15 bases between them. Germline V gene data show CDR1 as MRHNA and CDR2 as SNTAGT. This CDR3 spans 14 amino acids. CDR3 loop: CASSPPGGVYEQYF. The CDR3 nucleotides are TGTGCCAGCAGTCCTCCGGGCGGGGTTTACGAGCAGTACTTC.

CDR3 nucleotide sequence: TGTGCCAGCAGTTACAGACAGGGTTTAGGCGAGCAGTACTTC. Residues: CASSYRQGLGEQYF. The V gene is TRBV6-6, the J gene TRBJ2-7; 7 bases match TRBD1. J was trimmed by 6 bases and V by 2 bases; bases with no gene match: 7. This CDR3 region has 14 residues. The germline V gene has CDR1 MNHNY and CDR2 SVGAGI (reference sequence).

The rearrangement uses TRBV6-2 or TRBV6-3 and TRBJ1-2; D may be TRBD1 (5 bases). From germline, CDR1 is MNHEY and CDR2 SVGEGT. This CDR3 has 17 residues. Trimming cost V 6 bases and J 4 bases, with 24 bases left between them. The CDR3 DNA is TGTGCCAGCAGCCCTACGCACACGGGGGGACTGACCTATGGCTACACCTTC. Translating gives CASSPTHTGGLTYGYTF.

This clone showed up just a few times. The V call is TRBV5-1, the J call TRBJ2-2; D possibly corresponds to TRBD2 (5 bases). Germline lookup yields CDR1 SGHRS and CDR2 YFSETQ. Trimming took 4 bases from V and 4 from J, leaving 8 bases between them. The CDR3 runs to 13 residues. The CDR3 DNA reads as TGCGCCAGCAGCACGGGGTTCACCGGGGAGCTGTTTTTT. Its translation is CASSTGFTGELFF.

The genes are TRBV28 and TRBJ2-1, with D maybe TRBD2 (5 bases). Germline CDR1 reads MDHEN; CDR2 reads SYDVKM. CDR3 size: 18 residues. Deletions cut 6 bases from V and 6 bases from J, with 27 bases between. The CDR3 DNA reads as TGTGCCAGCAGCTCAATATACCCCGGGATGCCCACCCTCAATGAGCAGTTCTTC. Amino acids: CASSSIYPGMPTLNEQFF. The full variable domain, with the rest looked up from reference TRBV28 and TRBJ2-1, is DVKVTQSSRYLVKRTGEKVFLECVQDMDHENMFWYRQDPGLGLRLIYFSYDVKMKEKGDIPEGYSVSREKKERFSLILESASTNQTSMYLCASSSIYPGMPTLNEQFFGPGTRLTVL.